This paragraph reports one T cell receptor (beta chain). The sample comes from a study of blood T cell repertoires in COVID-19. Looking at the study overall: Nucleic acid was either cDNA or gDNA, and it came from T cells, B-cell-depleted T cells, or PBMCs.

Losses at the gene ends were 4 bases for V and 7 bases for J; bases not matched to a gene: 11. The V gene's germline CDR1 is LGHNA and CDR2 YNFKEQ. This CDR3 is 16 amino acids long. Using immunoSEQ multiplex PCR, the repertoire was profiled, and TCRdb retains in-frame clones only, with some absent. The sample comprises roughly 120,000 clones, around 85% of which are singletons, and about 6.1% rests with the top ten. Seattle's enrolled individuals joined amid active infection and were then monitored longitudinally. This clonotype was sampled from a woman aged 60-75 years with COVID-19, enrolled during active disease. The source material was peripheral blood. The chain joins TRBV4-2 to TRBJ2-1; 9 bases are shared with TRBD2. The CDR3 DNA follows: TGTGCCAGCAGCCTCCTGACCCGGACTAGCGAGAATGAGCAGTTCTTC. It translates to CASSLLTRTSENEQFF.